This TCR beta chain came from a study of circulating and synovial CD4+ cells in juvenile arthritis. This table comes from immunoSEQ multiplex PCR, and its TCRdb copy is limited to in-frame clones, with some not included. This table holds tens of thousands of clones, around 95% found once. CDR1 and CDR2 from the germline V gene are SGDLS and YYNGEE. This CDR3 region has 14 residues. The ends were cut back, 0 bases at V and 4 bases at J, with 10 bases in the middle. The chain carries TRBV9 and TRBJ1-2; D gene unclear. Source material: CD4+ T cells from blood. The sequence derives from a human donor with juvenile idiopathic arthritis. The CDR3 region has the DNA TGTGCCAGCAGCGTAGCAGCGGGCTCCTATGGCTACACCTTC. Its translation: CASSVAAGSYGYTF.